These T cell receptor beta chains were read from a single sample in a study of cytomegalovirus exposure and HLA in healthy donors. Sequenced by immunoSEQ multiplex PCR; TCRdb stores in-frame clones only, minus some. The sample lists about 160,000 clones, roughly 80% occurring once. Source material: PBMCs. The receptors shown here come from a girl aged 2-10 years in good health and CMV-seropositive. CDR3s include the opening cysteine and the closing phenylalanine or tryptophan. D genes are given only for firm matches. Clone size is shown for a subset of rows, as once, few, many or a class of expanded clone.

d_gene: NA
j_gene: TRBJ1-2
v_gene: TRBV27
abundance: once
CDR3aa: CASSLVGPGDGYTF
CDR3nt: TGTGCCAGCTCCCTGGTGGGGCCGGGCGATGGCTACACCTTC

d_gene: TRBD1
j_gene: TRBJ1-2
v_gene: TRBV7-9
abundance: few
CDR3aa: CASSFTLTGNYGYTF
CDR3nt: TGTGCCAGCAGCTTTACATTGACAGGGAACTATGGCTACACCTTC

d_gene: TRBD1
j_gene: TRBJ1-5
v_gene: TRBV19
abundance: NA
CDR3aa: CASSVAYGTGGGFGNQPQHF
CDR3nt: TGTGCCAGTAGTGTGGCGTATGGGACAGGGGGTGGGTTTGGCAATCAGCCCCAGCATTTT

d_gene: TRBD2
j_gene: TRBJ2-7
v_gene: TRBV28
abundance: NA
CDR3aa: CASSSSGRANYPYEQYF
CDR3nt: TGTGCCAGCAGTTCTAGCGGGAGGGCCAATTATCCCTACGAGCAGTACTTC

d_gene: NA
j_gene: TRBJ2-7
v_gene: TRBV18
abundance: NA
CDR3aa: CASSLGPGEIGEQYF
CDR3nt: TGTGCCAGCTCACTTGGGCCCGGGGAAATTGGCGAGCAGTACTTC

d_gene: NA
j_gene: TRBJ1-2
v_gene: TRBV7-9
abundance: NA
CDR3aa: CASSVAVANYGYTF
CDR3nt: TGTGCCAGCAGCGTCGCAGTGGCTAACTATGGCTACACCTTC

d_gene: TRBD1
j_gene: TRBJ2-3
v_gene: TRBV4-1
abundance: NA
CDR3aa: CASSQGQGPRATDTQYF
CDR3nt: TGCGCCAGCAGCCAGGGACAGGGACCCCGGGCGACAGATACGCAGTATTTT

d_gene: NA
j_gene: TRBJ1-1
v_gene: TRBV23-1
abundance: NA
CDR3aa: CASTPGDSLHTEAFF
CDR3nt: TGCGCCAGCACCCCAGGCGACAGCCTCCACACTGAAGCTTTCTTT

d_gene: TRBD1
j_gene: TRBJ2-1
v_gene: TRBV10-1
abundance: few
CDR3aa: CAHKADRGYSAYNEQFF
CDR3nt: TGCGCCCACAAGGCGGACAGGGGGTACTCTGCCTACAATGAGCAGTTCTTC

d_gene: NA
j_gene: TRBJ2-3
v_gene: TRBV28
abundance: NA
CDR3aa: CASNPRWRDTQYF
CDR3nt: TGTGCCAGCAACCCTAGGTGGAGGGATACGCAGTATTTT

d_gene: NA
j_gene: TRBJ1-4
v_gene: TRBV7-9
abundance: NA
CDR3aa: CASSLRTGREGEKLFF
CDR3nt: TGTGCCAGCAGCTTACGTACAGGCAGGGAGGGTGAAAAACTGTTTTTT

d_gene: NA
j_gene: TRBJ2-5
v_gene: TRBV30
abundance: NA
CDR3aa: CAWALGGWWEETQYF
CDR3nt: TGTGCCTGGGCGTTAGGGGGTTGGTGGGAAGAGACCCAGTACTTC

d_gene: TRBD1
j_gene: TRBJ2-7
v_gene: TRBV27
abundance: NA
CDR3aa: CASSLGQGGYEQYF
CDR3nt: TGTGCCAGCAGTCTAGGACAGGGGGGATACGAGCAGTACTTC

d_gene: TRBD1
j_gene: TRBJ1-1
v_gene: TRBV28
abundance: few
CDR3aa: CASSPGQVRGAFF
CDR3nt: TGTGCCAGCAGTCCGGGACAGGTCAGAGGCGCTTTCTTT

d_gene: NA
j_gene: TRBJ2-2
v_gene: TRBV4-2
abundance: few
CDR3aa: CASSQEGPQDPGELFF
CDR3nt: TGTGCCAGCAGCCAAGAGGGGCCTCAGGACCCCGGGGAGCTGTTTTTT

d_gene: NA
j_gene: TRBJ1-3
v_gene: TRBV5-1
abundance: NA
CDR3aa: CASSPDSSGNTIYF
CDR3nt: TGCGCCAGCAGCCCGGACAGCTCTGGAAACACCATATATTTT

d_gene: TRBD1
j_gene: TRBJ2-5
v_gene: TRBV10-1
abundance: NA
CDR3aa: CASSQGARGETQYF
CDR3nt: TGCGCCAGCAGCCAGGGGGCGAGGGGAGAGACCCAGTACTTC

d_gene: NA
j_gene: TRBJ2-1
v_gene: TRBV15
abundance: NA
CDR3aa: CATSRSRANEQFF
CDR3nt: TGTGCCACCAGCAGGTCTAGAGCCAATGAGCAGTTCTTC

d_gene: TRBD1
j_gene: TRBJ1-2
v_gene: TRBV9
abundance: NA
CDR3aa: CASSAGQGKNGYTF
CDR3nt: TGTGCCAGCAGCGCGGGACAGGGGAAGAACGGCTACACCTTC

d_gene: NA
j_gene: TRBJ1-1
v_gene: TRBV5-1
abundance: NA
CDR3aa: CASSLEGVTEAFF
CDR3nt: TGCGCCAGCAGCTTGGAAGGGGTGACTGAAGCTTTCTTT